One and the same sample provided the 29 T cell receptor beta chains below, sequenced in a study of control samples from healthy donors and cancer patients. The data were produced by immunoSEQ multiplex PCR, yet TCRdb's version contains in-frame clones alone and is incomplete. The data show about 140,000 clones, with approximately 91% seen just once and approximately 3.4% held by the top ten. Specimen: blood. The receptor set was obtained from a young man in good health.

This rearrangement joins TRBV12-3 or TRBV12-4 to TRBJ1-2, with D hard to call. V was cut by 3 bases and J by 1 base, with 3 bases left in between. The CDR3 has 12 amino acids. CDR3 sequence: CASSLDNYGYTF. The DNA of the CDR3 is TGTGCCAGCAGTTTGGATAACTATGGCTACACCTTC.

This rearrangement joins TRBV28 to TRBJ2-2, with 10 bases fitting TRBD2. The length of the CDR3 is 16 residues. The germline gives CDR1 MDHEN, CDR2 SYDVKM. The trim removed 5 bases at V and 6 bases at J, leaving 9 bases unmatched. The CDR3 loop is CASSPDSGGAPGELFF. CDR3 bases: TGTGCCAGCAGTCCGGACAGCGGGGGGGCCCCCGGGGAGCTGTTTTTT.

In DNA, the CDR3 is TGTGCCAGCAGTGACCTCGGGACTGTGAACACTGAAGCTTTCTTT. Amino acids: CASSDLGTVNTEAFF. The rearrangement joins TRBV2 to TRBJ1-1, with D perhaps TRBD1 (5 bases). The length of the CDR3 is 15 residues. V gave up 3 bases and J gave up 0 bases, with 11 bases separating them. Germline values: CDR1 SNHLY, CDR2 FYNNEI.

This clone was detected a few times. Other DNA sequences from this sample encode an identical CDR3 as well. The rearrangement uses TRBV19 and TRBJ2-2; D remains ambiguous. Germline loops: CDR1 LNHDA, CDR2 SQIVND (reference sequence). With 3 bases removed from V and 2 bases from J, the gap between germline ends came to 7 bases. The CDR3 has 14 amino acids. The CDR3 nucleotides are TGTGCCAGTAGTATTGGAGTTAACACCGGGGAGCTGTTTTTT. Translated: CASSIGVNTGELFF. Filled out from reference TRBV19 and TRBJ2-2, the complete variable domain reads DGGITQSPKYLFRKEGQNVTLSCEQNLNHDAMYWYRQDPGQGLRLIYYSQIVNDFQKGDIAEGYSVSREKKESFPLTVTSAQKNPTAFYLCASSIGVNTGELFFGEGSRLTVL.

The CDR3 DNA sequence: TGTGCCAGCATAAACGCCGGGACGGGGAATGAAAAACTGTTTTTT. It yields the protein CASINAGTGNEKLFF. This sequence joins TRBV13 and TRBJ1-4, with D possibly TRBD1 on 5 matching bases. Trimming stripped 7 bases from V and 5 bases from J, with 17 bases between. The CDR3 is made up of 15 amino acids. Germline assignment: CDR1 PRHDT and CDR2 FYEKMQ (reference sequence).

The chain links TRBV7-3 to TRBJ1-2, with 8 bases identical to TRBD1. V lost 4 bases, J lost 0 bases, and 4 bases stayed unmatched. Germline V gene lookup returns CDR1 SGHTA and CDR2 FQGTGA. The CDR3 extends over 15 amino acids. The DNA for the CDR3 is TGTGCCAGCAGCTCACAGGGGGGCTCTAACTATGGCTACACCTTC. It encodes CASSSQGGSNYGYTF.

DNA for the CDR3: TGTGCCAGCAGTGAAGGCACACCCTATGGCTACACCTTC. Protein product: CASSEGTPYGYTF. The chain carries TRBV6-1 and TRBJ1-2, with unresolved D. CDR1 and CDR2 (germline): MNHNS, SASEGT. This CDR3 spans 13 amino acids. V gave up 1 base and J gave up 4 bases, with 7 bases separating them.

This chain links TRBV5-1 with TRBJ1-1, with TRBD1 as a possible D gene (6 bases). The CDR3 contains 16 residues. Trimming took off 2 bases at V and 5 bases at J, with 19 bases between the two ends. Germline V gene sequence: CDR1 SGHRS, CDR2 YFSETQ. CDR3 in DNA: TGCGCCAGCAGCTTCGACTACAGGGTAACGGGGACTGAAGCTTTCTTT. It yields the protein CASSFDYRVTGTEAFF. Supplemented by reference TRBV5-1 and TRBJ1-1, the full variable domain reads KAGVTQTPRYLIKTRGQQVTLSCSPISGHRSVSWYQQTPGQGLQFLFEYFSETQRNKGNFPGRFSGRQFSNSRSEMNVSTLELGDSALYLCASSFDYRVTGTEAFFGQGTRLTVV.

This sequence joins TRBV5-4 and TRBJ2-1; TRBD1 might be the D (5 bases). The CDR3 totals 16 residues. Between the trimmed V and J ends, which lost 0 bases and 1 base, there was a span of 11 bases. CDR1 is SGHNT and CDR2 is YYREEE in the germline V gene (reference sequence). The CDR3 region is CASSLGAGISYNEQFF. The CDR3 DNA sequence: TGTGCCAGCAGCTTGGGGGCAGGGATTTCCTACAATGAGCAGTTCTTC.

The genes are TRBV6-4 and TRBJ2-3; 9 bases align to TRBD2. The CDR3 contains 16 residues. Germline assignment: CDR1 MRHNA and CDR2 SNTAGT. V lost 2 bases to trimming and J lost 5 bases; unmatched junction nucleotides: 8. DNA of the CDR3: TGTGCCAGCAGTGACCGACTAGCGGCCACGTTAGATACGCAGTATTTT. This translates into CASSDRLAATLDTQYF.

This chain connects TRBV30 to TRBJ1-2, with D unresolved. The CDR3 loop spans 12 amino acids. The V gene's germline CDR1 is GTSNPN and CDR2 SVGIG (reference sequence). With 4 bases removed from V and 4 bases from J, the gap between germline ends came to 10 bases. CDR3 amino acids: CAWTAGFYGYTF. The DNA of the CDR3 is TGTGCCTGGACGGCAGGATTCTATGGCTACACCTTC.

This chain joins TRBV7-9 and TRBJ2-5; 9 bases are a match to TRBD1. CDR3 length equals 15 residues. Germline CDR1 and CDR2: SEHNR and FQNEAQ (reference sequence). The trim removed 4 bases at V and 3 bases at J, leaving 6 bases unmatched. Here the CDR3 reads CASSSRTGGEETQYF. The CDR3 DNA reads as TGTGCCAGCAGCTCCAGAACAGGGGGCGAAGAGACCCAGTACTTC.

Here the CDR3 DNA reads TGTGCCAGCAGTGAACTGGGGTGGGATACTGAAGCTTTCTTT. Amino acid sequence: CASSELGWDTEAFF. The chain uses TRBV6-1 and TRBJ1-1; D gene unclear. Between the trimmed V and J ends, which lost 2 bases and 5 bases, there was a span of 12 bases. The CDR3 extends over 14 amino acids. Germline CDR1 is MNHNS and CDR2 is SASEGT.

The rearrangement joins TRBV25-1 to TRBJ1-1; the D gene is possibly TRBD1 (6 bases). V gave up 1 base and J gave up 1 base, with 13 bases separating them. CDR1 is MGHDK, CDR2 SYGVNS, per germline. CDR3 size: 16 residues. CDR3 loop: CASSESKGVGNTEAFF. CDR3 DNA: TGTGCCAGCAGTGAATCTAAGGGGGTAGGGAACACTGAAGCTTTCTTT.

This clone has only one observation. The CDR3 loop reads CSFTGARGTEAFF. The CDR3 DNA follows: TGCAGCTTTACAGGGGCGCGGGGCACTGAAGCTTTCTTT. This chain uses TRBV29-1 with TRBJ1-1; TRBD1 aligns across 7 bases. Germline lookup yields CDR1 SQVTM and CDR2 ANQGSEA. J lost 4 bases, V lost 8 bases, and 10 bases had no gene match. The CDR3 covers 13 residues.

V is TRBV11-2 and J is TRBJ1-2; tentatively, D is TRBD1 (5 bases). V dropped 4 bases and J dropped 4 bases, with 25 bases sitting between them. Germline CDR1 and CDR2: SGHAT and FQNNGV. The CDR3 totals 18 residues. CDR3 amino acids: CASSSQGLSERLLYGYTF. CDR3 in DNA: TGTGCCAGCAGCTCGCAGGGATTAAGCGAGAGGTTGCTCTATGGCTACACCTTC.

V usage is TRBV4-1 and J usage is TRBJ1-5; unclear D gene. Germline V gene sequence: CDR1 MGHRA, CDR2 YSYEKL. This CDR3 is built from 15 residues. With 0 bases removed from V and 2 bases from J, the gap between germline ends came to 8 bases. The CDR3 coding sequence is TGCGCCAGCAGCCAAGAGGGGTCAGGCAATCAGCCCCAGCATTTT. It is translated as CASSQEGSGNQPQHF.

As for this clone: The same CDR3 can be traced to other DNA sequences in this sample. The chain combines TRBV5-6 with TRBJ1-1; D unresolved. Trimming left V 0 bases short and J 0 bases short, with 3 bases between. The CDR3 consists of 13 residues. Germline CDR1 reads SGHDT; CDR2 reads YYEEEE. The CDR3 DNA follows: TGTGCCAGCAGCTTGGGAGTGAACACTGAAGCTTTCTTT. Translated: CASSLGVNTEAFF.

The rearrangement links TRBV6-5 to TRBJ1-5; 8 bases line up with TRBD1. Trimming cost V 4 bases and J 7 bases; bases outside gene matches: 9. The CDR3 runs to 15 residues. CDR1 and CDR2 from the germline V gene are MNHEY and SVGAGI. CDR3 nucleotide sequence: TGTGCCAGCAGTTCCGGCCAGGGGGCAGGGCAGCCCCAGCATTTT. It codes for CASSSGQGAGQPQHF.

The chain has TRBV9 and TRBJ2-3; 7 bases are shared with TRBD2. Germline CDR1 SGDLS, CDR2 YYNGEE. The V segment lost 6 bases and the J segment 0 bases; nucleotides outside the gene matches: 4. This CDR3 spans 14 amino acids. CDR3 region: CASNKRGSTDTQYF. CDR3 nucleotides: TGTGCCAGCAACAAGCGGGGAAGCACAGATACGCAGTATTTT.

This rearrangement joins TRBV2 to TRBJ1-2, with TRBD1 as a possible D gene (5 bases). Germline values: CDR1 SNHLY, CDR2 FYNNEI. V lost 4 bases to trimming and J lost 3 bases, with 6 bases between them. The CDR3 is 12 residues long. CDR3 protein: CASSGRDYGYTF. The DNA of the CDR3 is TGTGCCAGCAGTGGCAGGGACTATGGCTACACCTTC. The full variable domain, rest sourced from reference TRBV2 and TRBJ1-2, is EPEVTQTPSHQVTQMGQEVILRCVPISNHLYFYWYRQILGQKVEFLVSFYNNEISEKSEIFDDQFSVERPDGSNFTLKIRSTKLEDSAMYFCASSGRDYGYTFGSGTRLTVV.

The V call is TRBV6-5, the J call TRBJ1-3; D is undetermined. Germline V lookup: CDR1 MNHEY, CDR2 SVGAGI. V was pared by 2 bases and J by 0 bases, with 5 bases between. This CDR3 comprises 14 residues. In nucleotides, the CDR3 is TGTGCCAGCAGTTACGAGGGCTCTGGAAACACCATATATTTT. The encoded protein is CASSYEGSGNTIYF.

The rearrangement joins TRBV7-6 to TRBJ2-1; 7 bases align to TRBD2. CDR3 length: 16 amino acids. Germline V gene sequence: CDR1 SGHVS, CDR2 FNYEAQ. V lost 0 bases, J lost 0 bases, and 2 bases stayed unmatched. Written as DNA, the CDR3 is TGTGCCAGCAGCTTAGCGGGGGGGAACTCCTACAATGAGCAGTTCTTC. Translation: CASSLAGGNSYNEQFF.

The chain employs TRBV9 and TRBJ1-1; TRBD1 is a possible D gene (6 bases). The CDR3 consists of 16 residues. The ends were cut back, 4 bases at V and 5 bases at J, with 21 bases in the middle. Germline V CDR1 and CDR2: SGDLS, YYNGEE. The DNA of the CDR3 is TGTGCCAGCAGCTTACAGGGTTGGGGGCCCTTGACTGAAGCTTTCTTT. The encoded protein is CASSLQGWGPLTEAFF.

This CDR3 reads CASWAGRGNSPLHF. The CDR3, as DNA: TGTGCCAGCTGGGCGGGCAGAGGAAATTCACCCCTCCACTTT. This chain links TRBV28 with TRBJ1-6; D remains ambiguous. V was pared by 8 bases and J by 7 bases, with 15 bases between. The CDR3 runs to 14 residues. Germline assignment: CDR1 MDHEN and CDR2 SYDVKM.

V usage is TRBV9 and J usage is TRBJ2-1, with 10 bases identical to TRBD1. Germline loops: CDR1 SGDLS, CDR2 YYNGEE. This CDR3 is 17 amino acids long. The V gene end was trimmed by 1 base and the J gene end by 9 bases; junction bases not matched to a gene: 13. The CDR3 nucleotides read TGTGCCAGCAGCGTAAATGATGGGACAGGGGACCCCTCTGAGCAGTTCTTC. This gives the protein CASSVNDGTGDPSEQFF.

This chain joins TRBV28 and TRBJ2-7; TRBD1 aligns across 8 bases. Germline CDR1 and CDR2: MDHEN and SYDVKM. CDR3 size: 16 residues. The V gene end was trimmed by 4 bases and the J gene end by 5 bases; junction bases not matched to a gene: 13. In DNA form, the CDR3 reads TGTGCCAGCAGTTCCTCGGCCTGGGCAGGGGGCAACGAGCAGTACTTC. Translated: CASSSSAWAGGNEQYF.

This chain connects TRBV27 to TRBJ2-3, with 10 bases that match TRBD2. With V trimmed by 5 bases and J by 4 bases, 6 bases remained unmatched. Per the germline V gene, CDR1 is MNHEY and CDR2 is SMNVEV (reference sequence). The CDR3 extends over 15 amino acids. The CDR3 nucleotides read TGTGCCAGCAGTCCCCCGACTAGCGGGTCAGATACGCAGTATTTT. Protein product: CASSPPTSGSDTQYF.

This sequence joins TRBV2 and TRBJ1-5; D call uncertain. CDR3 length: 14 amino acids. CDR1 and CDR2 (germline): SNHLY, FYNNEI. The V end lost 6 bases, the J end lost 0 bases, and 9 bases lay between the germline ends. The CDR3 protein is CASRSTLSNQPQHF. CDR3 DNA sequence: TGTGCCAGCAGATCGACACTTAGCAATCAGCCCCAGCATTTT.